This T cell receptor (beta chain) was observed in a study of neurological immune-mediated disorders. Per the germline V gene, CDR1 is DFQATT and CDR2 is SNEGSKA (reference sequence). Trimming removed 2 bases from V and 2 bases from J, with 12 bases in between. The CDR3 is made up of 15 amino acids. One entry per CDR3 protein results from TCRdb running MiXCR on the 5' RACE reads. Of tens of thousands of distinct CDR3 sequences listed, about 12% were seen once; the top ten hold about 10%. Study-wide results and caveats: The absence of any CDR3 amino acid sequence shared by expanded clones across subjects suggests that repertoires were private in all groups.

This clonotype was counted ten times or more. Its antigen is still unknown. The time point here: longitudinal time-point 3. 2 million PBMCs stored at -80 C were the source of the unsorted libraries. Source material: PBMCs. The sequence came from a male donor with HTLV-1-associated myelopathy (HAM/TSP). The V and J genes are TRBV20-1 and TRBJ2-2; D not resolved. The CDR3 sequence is CSARNIDKNTGELFF. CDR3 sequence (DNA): TGCAGTGCTAGAAACATTGACAAAAACACCGGGGAGCTGTTTTTT.